This paragraph covers one T cell receptor (beta chain) sequence. What it binds is unknown. The trim removed 1 base at V and 1 base at J, leaving 22 bases unmatched. CDR3 length: 22 amino acids. Germline V lookup: CDR1 SGHVS, CDR2 FQNEAQ. The sample belongs to a study of graft-versus-host responses after intestinal transplantation. The overall study: Each recipient received anti-thymocyte globulin induction, then tacrolimus and steroids for around three years. Study findings and constraints: GvH clonotypes were identified within recipient marrow, with a subset emerging first in ileum or blood. Maximum circulating GvH clone levels tracked with early post-transplant HvG decreases.

The repertoire was sequenced with immunoSEQ multiplex PCR; TCRdb's copy has only in-frame clones and lacks some. The sample contains about 45,000 clones, roughly nine tenths of which appear only once. The receptor comes from a human patient who received an intestinal transplant, so some T cells may come from the graft donor. This chain uses TRBV7-8 with TRBJ2-3; 8 bases match TRBD2. Specimen: PBMCs, collected 524 days after transplant. The CDR3, as DNA: TGTGCCAGCAGCTTAGTAATGGTGTCTTCGGGAGGGGACTATTTACGCACAGATACGCAGTATTTT. Its translation: CASSLVMVSSGGDYLRTDTQYF.